This T cell receptor (beta chain) is from a study of T-cell memory formation after mild COVID-19. Study overall: There were largely donor-specific TCR clusters.

The CDR3 runs 15 residues. Trimming pared 5 bases from V and 0 bases from J, leaving 12 bases between. Per the germline V gene, CDR1 is LGHNA and CDR2 is YNFKEQ. TCRalpha and TCRbeta libraries used 5'RACE with constant-segment primers and UMIs. TCRdb reprocessed the 5' RACE reads via MiXCR and lists one record per CDR3 protein. Of fewer than 700,000 distinct CDR3 sequences in the sample, about 20% are singletons; the top ten hold around 9.2%. This clonotype has only a few counts. Its specificity is unknown. Study-wide results and caveats: CD4+ contracting clones were found mainly in CM and EM, and CD8+ ones in EMRA.

The chain couples TRBV4-2 to TRBJ2-3, with a tentative D call TRBD1 (5 bases). The receptor was isolated from an adult woman who had mild COVID-19 (a few samples of this study predate the infection). Cell type and time point are not known. Sequenced material: PBMCs or a T cell subset sorted from them (not recorded which). In DNA form, the CDR3 reads TGTGCCAGCAGCAAAGGGGCAGCTAGCACAGATACGCAGTATTTT. Translation gives CASSKGAASTDTQYF.